This T cell receptor beta chain came from a study of memory CD4+ T cells and cytomegalovirus serostatus. The protocol was immunoSEQ multiplex PCR, while the TCRdb copy is restricted to in-frame clones and leaves out a portion. This sample yields some 52,000 clones, of which 80% to 90% are seen a single time; 2% belongs to the top ten. Single viable CD3+CD4+CD8-CD45RO+ cells were sorted as the memory CD4+ T cells. The TCR sequence derives from an adult in good health and CMV-seropositive. The material sequenced was memory CD4+ T cells from blood.

The CDR3: CASSLTGTYEQYF. In DNA, the CDR3 is TGTGCCAGCAGCTTGACAGGGACCTACGAGCAGTACTTC. The genes are TRBV5-5 and TRBJ2-7, with D possibly TRBD1 on 6 matching bases. This CDR3 is built from 13 residues. V shed 1 base and J shed 2 bases, with 7 bases lying between them. The germline V gene encodes CDR1 SGHKS and CDR2 YYEKEE (reference sequence).